This T cell receptor beta chain was identified during a study of vaccination and CD4 T cells after COVID-19. Study-level background: Two Hispanic individuals were among six male and four female convalescent patients. General study findings and limits: Relatively small numbers of convalescent patients were studied, with no early post-infection timepoints included.

The treatment denotes: roughly 11-day PBMC culture with coronavirus spike peptide pools or control peptides (ViraFEST assay). Worth noting for this clonotype: Its antigen remains unknown.

The assay that was used to sequence DNA from cultured CD4+ T cells was the Oncomine TCR Beta short-read assay. Genomic DNA was drawn out of CD4+ T cells grown in culture. MiXCR, run by TCRdb on the PCR reads, gives a single entry per CDR3 protein. The sample has 15,000 to 20,000 distinct CDR3 sequences; roughly 63% are singletons. Looked up from germline, CDR1 is MNHEY and CDR2 is SMNVEV (reference sequence). J was trimmed by 7 bases and V by 6 bases; bases with no gene match: 7. CDR3 size: 13 residues. This TCR derives from a human donor who had recovered from COVID-19. The chain employs TRBV27 and TRBJ1-2, with 8 positions matching TRBD1. Material for sequencing was CD4+ T cells from blood, cultured in vitro. The chain's CDR3 is CASSLTGAGGYTF. In DNA form, the CDR3 reads TGTGCCAGCAGCCTGACAGGGGCGGGTGGCTACACCTTC.